These 23 T cell receptor beta chains came from one sample sequenced in a study of OX40 agonist ivuxolimab in advanced cancers. Some clones are missing from TCRdb's copy, which holds only in-frame ones; the method was immunoSEQ multiplex PCR. The sample consists of fewer than 70,000 clones, roughly 82% of them appearing once. Sample: CD4+ or CD8+ T cells sorted from blood, taken in a trial of the OX40 agonist ivuxolimab. Receptors were obtained from an adult with an advanced solid tumor such as melanoma, head and neck, liver or kidney cancer.

The rearrangement uses TRBV4-1 and TRBJ2-7; TRBD2 aligns across 7 bases. CDR3 length equals 15 residues. J lost 2 bases, V lost 4 bases, and 8 bases had no gene match. Germline V gives CDR1 MGHRA, CDR2 YSYEKL. The CDR3 coding sequence is TGCGCCAGCAGCCTTATTACCGGGAGGCCCTACGAGCAGTACTTC. Translating it yields CASSLITGRPYEQYF.

The V gene is TRBV19, the J gene TRBJ1-1, with a possible D match to TRBD1 (6 bases). Trimming removed 5 bases at V and 8 bases at J, with 15 bases between. Germline CDR1 LNHDA, CDR2 SQIVND (reference sequence). CDR3 length: 13 amino acids. The CDR3 protein is CASSVTRGSEAFF. The CDR3 nucleotides are TGTGCCAGTAGTGTCACTAGGGGGTCGGAAGCTTTCTTT.

The chain is built from TRBV6-6 and TRBJ1-6, with TRBD1 matching over 9 bases. Trimming took 6 bases from V and 6 from J; bases not matched to a gene: 6. CDR3 length: 15 residues. Germline assignment: CDR1 MNHNY and CDR2 SVGAGI (reference sequence). The CDR3 nucleotides read TGTGCCAGCAGAGGACAGGGGACGTCTAATTCACCCCTCCACTTT. Encoded protein: CASRGQGTSNSPLHF.

The chain uses TRBV28 and TRBJ1-2, with D uncertain. The CDR3 length is 15 residues. Germline loops: CDR1 MDHEN, CDR2 SYDVKM. V was cut by 6 bases and J by 5 bases, with 19 bases left in between. As DNA, the CDR3 is TGTGCCAGCAGCGATACTATGAGGAGGTTTTATGGCTACACCTTC. This translates into CASSDTMRRFYGYTF.

V usage is TRBV4-3 and J usage is TRBJ2-3; TRBD2 might be the D (6 bases). V lost 0 bases to trimming and J lost 2 bases, with 18 bases between them. The CDR3 contains 18 residues. CDR1 LGHNA and CDR2 YSLEER come from the germline V gene. The CDR3 here is CASSQDFVDGGVTDTQYF. CDR3 nucleotides: TGCGCCAGCAGCCAAGATTTCGTGGACGGGGGAGTCACAGATACGCAGTATTTT.

This chain connects TRBV11-2 to TRBJ1-1; 10 bases are shared with TRBD1. Germline V lookup: CDR1 SGHAT, CDR2 FQNNGV. V gave up 5 bases and J gave up 4 bases; unmatched junction bases: 7. The CDR3 is 15 amino acids. CDR3 nucleotide sequence: TGTGCCAGCAGCCCCGACAGGGGGCGGAGCACTGAAGCTTTCTTT. It specifies CASSPDRGRSTEAFF.

The gene calls are TRBV19 and TRBJ1-1; D not resolved. Germline assignment: CDR1 LNHDA and CDR2 SQIVND (reference sequence). CDR3 size: 11 residues. The ends were cut back, 10 bases at V and 4 bases at J, with 10 bases in the middle. The DNA of the CDR3 is TGTGCCACCGCGGAGCGCACTGAAGCTTTCTTT. Translating gives CATAERTEAFF.

The table lists this clone with a few counts. The rearrangement links TRBV2 to TRBJ1-5; 7 positions agree with TRBD1. Germline assignment: CDR1 SNHLY and CDR2 FYNNEI. V trimming: 1 base; J trimming: 7 bases; junction bases outside the gene matches: 7. CDR3 length: 15 residues. CDR3 sequence reads: CASSEVQGGGQPQHF. As DNA, the CDR3 is TGTGCCAGCAGTGAAGTACAGGGAGGGGGCCAGCCCCAGCATTTT. Based on the CDR3 plus reference TRBV2 and TRBJ1-5, the full variable domain is EPEVTQTPSHQVTQMGQEVILRCVPISNHLYFYWYRQILGQKVEFLVSFYNNEISEKSEIFDDQFSVERPDGSNFTLKIRSTKLEDSAMYFCASSEVQGGGQPQHFGDGTRLSIL.

The V call is TRBV15, the J call TRBJ1-4; D gene ambiguous. The CDR3 length is 16 residues. The V and J ends lost 4 bases and 8 bases respectively, with 20 bases between them. CDR1 LNHNV and CDR2 YYDKDF come from the germline V gene (reference sequence). The CDR3 spells CATSTEGYGLREKLFF. The CDR3 DNA is TGTGCCACCAGCACCGAAGGGTATGGGTTACGGGAAAAACTGTTTTTT.

The table lists this clone with a count of one. The V and J genes are TRBV29-1 and TRBJ1-5; no definite D call. Trimming took off 6 bases at V and 1 base at J, with 10 bases between the two ends. The CDR3 has 13 residues. The germline V gene encodes CDR1 SQVTM and CDR2 ANQGSEA. For the CDR3, the DNA is TGCAGCGTCTACGATGGGAGCAATCAGCCCCAGCATTTT. Protein product: CSVYDGSNQPQHF.

The rearrangement joins TRBV5-8 to TRBJ1-1; a weak D match, TRBD1 (5 bases). Germline V gene lookup returns CDR1 SGHTS and CDR2 YDEGEE. The ends were cut back, 7 bases at V and 1 base at J, with 17 bases in the middle. CDR3 length equals 15 residues. Here the CDR3 reads CASRAEGRGNTEAFF. In DNA form, the CDR3 reads TGTGCCAGCCGCGCGGAGGGGCGCGGGAACACTGAAGCTTTCTTT. Supplemented by reference TRBV5-8 and TRBJ1-1, the full variable domain reads EAGVTQSPTHLIKTRGQQATLRCSPISGHTSVYWYQQALGLGLQFLLWYDEGEERNRGNFPPRFSGRQFPNYSSELNVNALELEDSALYLCASRAEGRGNTEAFFGQGTRLTVV.

The chain employs TRBV7-9 and TRBJ2-7, with TRBD1 identical over 11 bases. The V gene's germline CDR1 is SEHNR and CDR2 FQNEAQ (reference sequence). CDR3 length: 16 amino acids. Trimming took 1 base from V and 4 from J; bases not matched to a gene: 6. CDR3 residues: CASSLGGQGVLYEQYF. The CDR3 DNA is TGTGCCAGCAGCTTAGGGGGACAGGGGGTCTTATACGAGCAGTACTTC.

This chain connects TRBV15 to TRBJ1-2; TRBD1 is a possible D gene (6 bases). Trimming left V 1 base short and J 7 bases short, with 19 bases between. The CDR3 spans 16 residues. The germline V gene encodes CDR1 LNHNV and CDR2 YYDKDF (reference sequence). CDR3 sequence: CATSRAPGALLSGYTF. The CDR3 coding sequence is TGTGCCACCAGCAGAGCCCCGGGGGCTCTTTTAAGTGGCTACACCTTC. The whole variable domain, filled in from reference TRBV15 and TRBJ1-2, reads DAMVIQNPRYQVTQFGKPVTLSCSQTLNHNVMYWYQQKSSQAPKLLFHYYDKDFNNEADTPDNFQSRRPNTSFCFLDIRSPGLGDTAMYLCATSRAPGALLSGYTFGSGTRLTVV.

The chain recombines TRBV7-2 with TRBJ2-3; D might be TRBD1 (5 bases). V lost 5 bases to trimming and J lost 3 bases, with 12 bases between them. The CDR3 sequence is 14 residues long. The germline gives CDR1 SGHTA, CDR2 FQGNSA. The CDR3 is CASSHRSGTDTQYF. CDR3 DNA: TGTGCCAGCAGCCACAGGTCCGGGACAGATACGCAGTATTTT.

CDR3 sequence: CASSLAGGPNGELFF. The CDR3 nucleotides read TGTGCCAGCAGCCTAGCGGGGGGGCCGAACGGGGAGCTGTTTTTT. The V and J genes are TRBV2 and TRBJ2-2; 12 nucleotides align to TRBD2. The length of the CDR3 is 15 residues. Trimming cost V 6 bases and J 7 bases; bases outside gene matches: 6. In germline, CDR1 is SNHLY, CDR2 FYNNEI.

The CDR3 DNA is TGTGCCAGCAGCCCGGGACAGGTGACGTATGGCTACACCTTC. Its translation is CASSPGQVTYGYTF. The chain links TRBV7-9 to TRBJ1-2; 8 bases are a match to TRBD1. The CDR3 totals 14 residues. J gave up 5 bases and V 5 bases, and 7 bases lay outside the gene matches. Germline V gene data show CDR1 as SEHNR and CDR2 as FQNEAQ (reference sequence).

The V gene is TRBV5-1, the J gene TRBJ2-2, with D perhaps matching TRBD1 or TRBD2 (5 bases each). This CDR3 spans 14 amino acids. Per the germline V gene, CDR1 is SGHRS and CDR2 is YFSETQ. V lost 6 bases, J lost 3 bases, and 12 bases lay in between. The CDR3 coding sequence is TGCGCCAGCAAAACCGGGACCCACACCGGGGAGCTGTTTTTT. Its protein is CASKTGTHTGELFF.

V gene TRBV4-3 combines with J gene TRBJ2-2; D possibly corresponds to TRBD1 (6 bases). CDR1 and CDR2 from the germline V gene are LGHNA and YSLEER. The CDR3 consists of 14 residues. Between the trimmed V and J ends, which lost 3 bases and 4 bases, there was a span of 9 bases. As DNA, the CDR3 is TGCGCCAGCAGCCAGGGACACATCACCGGGGAGCTGTTTTTT. Its translation is CASSQGHITGELFF.

The chain links TRBV27 to TRBJ1-2; weak D call: TRBD1 (5 bases). The V gene's germline CDR1 is MNHEY and CDR2 SMNVEV (reference sequence). The CDR3 contains 16 residues. The germline V and J ends were trimmed by 4 bases and 2 bases, with 17 bases remaining between them. The DNA for the CDR3 is TGTGCCAGCAGTTCGGGGGGATCGGCTACCAACTATGGCTACACCTTC. Translation gives CASSSGGSATNYGYTF.

The V gene is TRBV6-5, the J gene TRBJ2-5; perhaps TRBD2 as D (6 bases). The CDR3 is 11 amino acids. V lost 6 bases and J lost 5, with 7 bases in between. Per the germline V gene, CDR1 is MNHEY and CDR2 is SVGAGI. The CDR3, as DNA: TGTGCCAGCAGACGGGAGGAGACCCAGTACTTC. This codes for CASRREETQYF.

The rearrangement joins TRBV7-9 to TRBJ2-1, with no clear D. Trimming took 4 bases from V and 1 from J, leaving 17 bases between them. CDR1 and CDR2 (germline): SEHNR, FQNEAQ (reference sequence). CDR3 length equals 17 residues. For the CDR3, the DNA is TGTGCCAGCAGCTCAACCGACCGGGTCGGGTCCTACAATGAGCAGTTCTTC. It is translated as CASSSTDRVGSYNEQFF. Supplemented by reference TRBV7-9 and TRBJ2-1, the full variable domain reads DTGVSQNPRHKITKRGQNVTFRCDPISEHNRLYWYRQTLGQGPEFLTYFQNEAQLEKSRLLSDRFSAERPKGSFSTLEIQRTEQGDSAMYLCASSSTDRVGSYNEQFFGPGTRLTVL.

This chain links TRBV6-1 with TRBJ2-2; D perhaps matches TRBD1 (6 bases). Germline V gene data show CDR1 as MNHNS and CDR2 as SASEGT. CDR3 length equals 15 residues. V gave up 4 bases and J gave up 3 bases, with 12 bases separating them. The CDR3 sequence: CASSGLRQDTGELFF. Written as DNA, the CDR3 is TGTGCCAGCAGTGGACTCAGACAGGACACCGGGGAGCTGTTTTTT.

The chain links TRBV6-1 to TRBJ1-2; perhaps TRBD1 as D (6 bases). The V end was cut by 5 bases, the J end by 5 bases, with 12 bases between. Per the germline V gene, CDR1 is MNHNS and CDR2 is SASEGT. CDR3 length: 13 residues. The DNA of the CDR3 is TGTGCCAGCAGTCAACAGGGCCCATATGGCTACACCTTC. Amino acid sequence: CASSQQGPYGYTF.